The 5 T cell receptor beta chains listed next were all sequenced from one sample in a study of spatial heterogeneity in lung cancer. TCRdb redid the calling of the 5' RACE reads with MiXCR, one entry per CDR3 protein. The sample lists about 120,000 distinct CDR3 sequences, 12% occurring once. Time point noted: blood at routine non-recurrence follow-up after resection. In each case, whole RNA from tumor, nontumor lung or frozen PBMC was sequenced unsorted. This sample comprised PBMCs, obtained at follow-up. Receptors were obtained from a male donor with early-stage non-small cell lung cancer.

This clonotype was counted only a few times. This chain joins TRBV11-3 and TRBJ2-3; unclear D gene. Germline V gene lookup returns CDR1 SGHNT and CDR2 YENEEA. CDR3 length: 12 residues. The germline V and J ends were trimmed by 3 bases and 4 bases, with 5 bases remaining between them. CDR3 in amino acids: CASSLDPDTQYF. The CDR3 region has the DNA TGTGCCAGCAGCTTGGATCCAGATACGCAGTATTTT.

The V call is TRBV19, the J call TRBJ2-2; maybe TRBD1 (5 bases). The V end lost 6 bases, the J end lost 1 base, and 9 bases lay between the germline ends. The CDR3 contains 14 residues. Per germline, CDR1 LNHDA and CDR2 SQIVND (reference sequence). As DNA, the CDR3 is TGTGCCAGTAGCCACGGACAGAACACCGGGGAGCTGTTTTTT. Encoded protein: CASSHGQNTGELFF.

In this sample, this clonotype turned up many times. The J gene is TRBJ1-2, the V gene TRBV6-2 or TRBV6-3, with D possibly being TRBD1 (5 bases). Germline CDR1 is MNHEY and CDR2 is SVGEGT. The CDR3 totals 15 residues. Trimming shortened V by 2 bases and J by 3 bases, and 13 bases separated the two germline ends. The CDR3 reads CASSYGTGTYYGYTF. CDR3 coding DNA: TGTGCCAGCAGTTACGGGACGGGGACGTACTATGGCTACACCTTC.

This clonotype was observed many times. In DNA form, the CDR3 reads TGTGCCAGCAGCCAAGTGACAGGCGAGCAGTACTTC. It codes for CASSQVTGEQYF. The chain couples TRBV4-2 to TRBJ2-7, with D possibly being TRBD1 (6 bases). CDR1 and CDR2 from the germline V gene are LGHNA and YNFKEQ. Trimming removed 1 base at V and 6 bases at J, with 7 bases between. The CDR3 spans 12 residues.

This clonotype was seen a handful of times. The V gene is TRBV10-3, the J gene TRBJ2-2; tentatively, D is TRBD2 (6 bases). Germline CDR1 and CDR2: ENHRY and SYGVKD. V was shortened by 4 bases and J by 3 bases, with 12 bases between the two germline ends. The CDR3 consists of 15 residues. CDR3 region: CAISVLRGDTGELFF. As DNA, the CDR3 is TGTGCCATCAGTGTTTTGCGGGGAGACACCGGGGAGCTGTTTTTT.